The 5 T cell receptor beta chains below all came from one sample that was sequenced in a study of blood T cells in healthy people across ages. Alongside a J-beta primer mix, a sample-barcoded 5' primer served in a second PCR lasting roughly 6 to 11 cycles. TCRdb redid the calling of the 5' RACE reads with MiXCR, one entry per CDR3 protein. Of about 1,600,000 distinct CDR3 sequences in the sample, around two fifths were seen once. Sequenced: blood. All receptors come from a woman in her late teens or twenties in good health.

The chain joins TRBV7-2 to TRBJ2-4, with D uncertain. Trimming left V 0 bases short and J 13 bases short, with 7 bases between. CDR3 length: 11 residues. The germline CDR1 and CDR2 sequences are SGHTA and FQGNSA. The CDR3 nucleotides read TGTGCCAGCAGCTTAGCGGCCGCGCAGTACTTC. Translating it yields CASSLAAAQYF.

V and J are TRBV7-9 and TRBJ2-1, with D perhaps assigned TRBD1 or TRBD2 (6 bases each). Per germline, CDR1 SEHNR and CDR2 FQNEAQ (reference sequence). There are 15 residues in the CDR3. V was pared by 8 bases and J by 0 bases, with 14 bases between. The CDR3 sequence: CASPQGGSSYNEQFF. The CDR3 region has the DNA TGTGCCAGCCCTCAAGGGGGGAGCTCCTACAATGAGCAGTTCTTC. The full variable domain, in which reference TRBV7-9 and TRBJ2-1 provide the parts outside the CDR3, is DTGVSQNPRHKITKRGQNVTFRCDPISEHNRLYWYRQTLGQGPEFLTYFQNEAQLEKSRLLSDRFSAERPKGSFSTLEIQRTEQGDSAMYLCASPQGGSSYNEQFFGPGTRLTVL.

This clonotype was seen a handful of times. The rearrangement joins TRBV11-2 to TRBJ1-6; D is possibly TRBD1 (6 bases). Germline lookup yields CDR1 SGHAT and CDR2 FQNNGV. This CDR3 spans 14 amino acids. V shed 8 bases and J shed 5 bases, with 13 bases lying between them. CDR3 DNA sequence: TGTGCCAGCGGCCCCGGGACAAATAATTCACCCCTCCACTTT. Encoded protein: CASGPGTNNSPLHF.

The chain has TRBV20-1 and TRBJ2-1, with D unclear. The germline CDR1 and CDR2 sequences are DFQATT and SNEGSKA (reference sequence). The CDR3 length is 13 residues. Between the trimmed V and J ends, which lost 6 bases and 4 bases, there was a span of 13 bases. CDR3 nucleotide sequence: TGCAGTGCGACCTCCGGGCTGTACAATGAGCAGTTCTTC. Residues: CSATSGLYNEQFF.

V usage is TRBV4-1 and J usage is TRBJ2-7; D is undetermined. This CDR3 region has 14 residues. CDR1 is MGHRA, CDR2 YSYEKL, per germline. Trimming removed 1 base from V and 2 bases from J, with 9 bases in between. The CDR3 coding sequence is TGCGCCAGCAGCCAAGGAAGACTCACCTACGAGCAGTACTTC. It is translated as CASSQGRLTYEQYF.